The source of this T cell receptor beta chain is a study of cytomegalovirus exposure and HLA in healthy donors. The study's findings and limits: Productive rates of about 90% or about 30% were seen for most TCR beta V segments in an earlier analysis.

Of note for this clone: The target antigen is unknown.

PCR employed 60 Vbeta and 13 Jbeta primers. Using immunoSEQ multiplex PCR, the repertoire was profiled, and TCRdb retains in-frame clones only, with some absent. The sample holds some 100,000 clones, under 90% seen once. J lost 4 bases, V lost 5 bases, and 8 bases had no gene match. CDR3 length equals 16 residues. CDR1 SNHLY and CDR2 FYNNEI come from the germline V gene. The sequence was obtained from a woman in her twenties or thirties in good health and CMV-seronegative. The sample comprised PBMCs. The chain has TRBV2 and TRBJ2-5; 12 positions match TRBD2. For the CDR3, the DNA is TGTGCCAGCAGTCCGCTAGCGGGAGGGCCGAGAGAGACCCAGTACTTC. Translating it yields CASSPLAGGPRETQYF.